These 5 T cell receptor beta chains originate from one sample sequenced in a study of blood T cell repertoires in COVID-19. The data were produced by immunoSEQ multiplex PCR, yet TCRdb's version contains in-frame clones alone and is incomplete. This table has about 71,000 clones, about nine tenths appearing once. The sequenced sample was peripheral blood. The receptors were sampled from a woman younger than 30 with acute or convalescent COVID-19.

The rearrangement joins TRBV4-1 to TRBJ1-2; D is possibly TRBD1 (5 bases). CDR3 length equals 16 residues. V lost 2 bases, J lost 1 base, and 14 bases lay in between. Germline V gene data show CDR1 as MGHRA and CDR2 as YSYEKL. Here the CDR3 DNA reads TGCGCCAGCAGCCAATCGACAGCACCCCGTAACTATGGCTACACCTTC. Amino acids: CASSQSTAPRNYGYTF.

The rearrangement joins TRBV3-1 (or the pseudogene TRBV3-2) to TRBJ1-2; TRBD1 matches at 9 bases. From germline, CDR1 is LGHDT and CDR2 YNNKEL (reference sequence). The CDR3 extends over 17 amino acids. With V trimmed by 3 bases and J by 4 bases, 12 bases remained unmatched. DNA of the CDR3: TGTGCCAGCAGCCAGGGACAGGGACACGTTTTTCGCTATGGCTACACCTTC. Its protein product is CASSQGQGHVFRYGYTF.

The chain joins TRBV7-9 to TRBJ2-7; D possibly corresponds to TRBD1 (7 bases). The length of the CDR3 is 12 residues. The V gene lost 8 bases and the J gene lost 2 bases, with 10 bases spanning the gap. Per germline, CDR1 SEHNR and CDR2 FQNEAQ (reference sequence). This chain's CDR3 is CASAGQTYEQYF. The CDR3 nucleotides are TGTGCCAGCGCGGGACAGACCTACGAGCAGTACTTC.

This chain uses TRBV6-1 with TRBJ2-3, with 10 nucleotides matching TRBD2. Per germline, CDR1 MNHNS and CDR2 SASEGT. This CDR3 region has 16 residues. J was trimmed by 2 bases and V by 2 bases; bases with no gene match: 4. As DNA, the CDR3 is TGTGCCAGCAGTGAACCCCTAGCGGGGGACACAGATACGCAGTATTTT. Its translation is CASSEPLAGDTDTQYF.

The chain couples TRBV18 to TRBJ1-2, with a tentative D call TRBD1 (5 bases). Germline-derived CDR1 and CDR2 are KGHSH and LQKENI. Trimming pared 3 bases from V and 4 bases from J, leaving 12 bases between. The CDR3 is 14 amino acids. CDR3 amino acids: CASSPDDSVYGYTF. DNA for the CDR3: TGTGCCAGCTCACCCGATGACAGCGTCTATGGCTACACCTTC.